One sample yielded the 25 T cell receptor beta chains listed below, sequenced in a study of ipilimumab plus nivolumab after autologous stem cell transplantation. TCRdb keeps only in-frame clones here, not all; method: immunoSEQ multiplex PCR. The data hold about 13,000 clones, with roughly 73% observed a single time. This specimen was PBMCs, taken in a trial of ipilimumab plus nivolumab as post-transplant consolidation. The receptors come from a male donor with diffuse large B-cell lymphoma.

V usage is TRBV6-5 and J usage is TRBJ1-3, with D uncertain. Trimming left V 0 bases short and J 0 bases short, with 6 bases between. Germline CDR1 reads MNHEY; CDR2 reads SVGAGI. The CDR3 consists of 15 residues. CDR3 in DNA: TGTGCCAGCAGTTACTCACATTCCTCTGGAAACACCATATATTTT. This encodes CASSYSHSSGNTIYF.

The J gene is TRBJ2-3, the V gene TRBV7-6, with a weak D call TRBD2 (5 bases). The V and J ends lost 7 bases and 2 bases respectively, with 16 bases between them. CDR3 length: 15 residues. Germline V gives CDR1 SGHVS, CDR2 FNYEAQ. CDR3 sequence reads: CASTLFASLTDTQYF. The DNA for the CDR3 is TGTGCCAGCACCCTGTTTGCTAGCCTCACAGATACGCAGTATTTT.

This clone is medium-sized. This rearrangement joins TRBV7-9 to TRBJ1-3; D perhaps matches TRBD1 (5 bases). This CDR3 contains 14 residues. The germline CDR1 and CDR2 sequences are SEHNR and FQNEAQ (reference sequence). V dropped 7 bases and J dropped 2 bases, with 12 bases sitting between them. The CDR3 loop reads CASNLAGTGNTIYF. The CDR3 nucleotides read TGTGCCAGCAACCTGGCAGGGACTGGAAACACCATATATTTT.

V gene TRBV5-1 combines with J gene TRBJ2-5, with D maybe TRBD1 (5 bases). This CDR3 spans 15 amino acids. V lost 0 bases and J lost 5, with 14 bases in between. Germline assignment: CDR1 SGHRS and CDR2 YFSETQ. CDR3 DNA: TGCGCCAGCAGCTTGGATTTCAGGGTTATGGAGACCCAGTACTTC. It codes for CASSLDFRVMETQYF.

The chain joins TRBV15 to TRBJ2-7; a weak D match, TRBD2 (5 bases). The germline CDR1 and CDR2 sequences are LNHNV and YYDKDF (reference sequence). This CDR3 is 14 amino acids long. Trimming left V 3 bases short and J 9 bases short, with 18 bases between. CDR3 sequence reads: CATSREKGASRQYF. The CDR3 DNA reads TGTGCCACCAGCAGGGAAAAAGGAGCTAGCAGGCAGTACTTC.

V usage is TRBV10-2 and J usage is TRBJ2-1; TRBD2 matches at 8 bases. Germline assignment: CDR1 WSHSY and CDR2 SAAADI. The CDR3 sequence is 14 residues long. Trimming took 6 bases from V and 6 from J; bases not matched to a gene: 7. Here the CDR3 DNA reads TGCGCCAGCAGACTTAGCGGGATAGCCAATGAGCAGTTCTTC. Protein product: CASRLSGIANEQFF.

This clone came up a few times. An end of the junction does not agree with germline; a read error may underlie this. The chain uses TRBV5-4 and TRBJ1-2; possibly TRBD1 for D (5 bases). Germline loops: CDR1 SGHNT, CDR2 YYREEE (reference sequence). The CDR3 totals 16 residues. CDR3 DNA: TGCGCCAGCAGCCAAGGAGAGACAGCAACTAACTATGGCTACACCTTC. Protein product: CASSQGETATNYGYTF.

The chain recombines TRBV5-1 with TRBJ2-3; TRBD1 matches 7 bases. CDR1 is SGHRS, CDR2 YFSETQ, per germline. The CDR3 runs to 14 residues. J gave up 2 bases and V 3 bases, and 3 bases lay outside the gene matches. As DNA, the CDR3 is TGCGCCAGCAGCTACGGACAGGTCACAGATACGCAGTATTTT. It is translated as CASSYGQVTDTQYF.

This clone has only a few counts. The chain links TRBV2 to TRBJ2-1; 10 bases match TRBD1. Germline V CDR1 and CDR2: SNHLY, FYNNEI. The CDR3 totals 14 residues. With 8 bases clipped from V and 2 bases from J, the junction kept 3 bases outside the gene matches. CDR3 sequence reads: CASEDRGPYNEQFF. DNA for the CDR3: TGTGCCAGCGAAGACAGGGGGCCCTACAATGAGCAGTTCTTC.

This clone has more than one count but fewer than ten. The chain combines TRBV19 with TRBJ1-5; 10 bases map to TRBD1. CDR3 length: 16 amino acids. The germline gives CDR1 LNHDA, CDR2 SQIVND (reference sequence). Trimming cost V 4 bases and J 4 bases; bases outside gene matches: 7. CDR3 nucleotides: TGTGCCAGTAGTACAACGGGACAGGGGAGGAATCAGCCCCAGCATTTT. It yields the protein CASSTTGQGRNQPQHF.

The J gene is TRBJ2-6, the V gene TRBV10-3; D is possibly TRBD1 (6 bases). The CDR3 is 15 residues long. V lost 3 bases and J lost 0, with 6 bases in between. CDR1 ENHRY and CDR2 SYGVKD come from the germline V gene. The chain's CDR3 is CAISEGGSGANVLTF. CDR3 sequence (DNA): TGTGCCATCAGTGAAGGGGGCTCTGGGGCCAACGTCCTGACTTTC.

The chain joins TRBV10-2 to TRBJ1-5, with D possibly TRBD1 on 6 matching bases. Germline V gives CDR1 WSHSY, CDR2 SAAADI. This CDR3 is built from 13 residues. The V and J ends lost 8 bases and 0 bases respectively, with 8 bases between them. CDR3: CASGGLSNQPQHF. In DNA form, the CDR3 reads TGCGCCAGCGGGGGGCTTAGCAATCAGCCCCAGCATTTT.

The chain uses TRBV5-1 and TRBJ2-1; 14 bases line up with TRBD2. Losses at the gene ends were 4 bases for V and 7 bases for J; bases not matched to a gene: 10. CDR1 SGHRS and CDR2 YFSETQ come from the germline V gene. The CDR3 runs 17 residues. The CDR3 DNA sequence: TGCGCCAGCAGCCTGACTAGCGGGAGGGCGGGGAGGAATGAGCAGTTCTTC. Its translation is CASSLTSGRAGRNEQFF.

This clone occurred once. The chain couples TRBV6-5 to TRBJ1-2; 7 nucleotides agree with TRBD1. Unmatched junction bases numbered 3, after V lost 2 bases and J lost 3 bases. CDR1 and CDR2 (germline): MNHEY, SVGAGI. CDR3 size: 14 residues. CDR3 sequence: CASSYDRVDYGYTF. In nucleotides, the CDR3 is TGTGCCAGCAGTTACGACAGGGTGGACTATGGCTACACCTTC.

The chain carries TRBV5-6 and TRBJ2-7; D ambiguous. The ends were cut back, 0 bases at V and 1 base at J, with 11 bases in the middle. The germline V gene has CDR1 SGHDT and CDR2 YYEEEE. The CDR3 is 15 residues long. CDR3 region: CASSLVISPSYEQYF. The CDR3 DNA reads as TGTGCCAGCAGCTTGGTTATCAGCCCTTCCTACGAGCAGTACTTC.

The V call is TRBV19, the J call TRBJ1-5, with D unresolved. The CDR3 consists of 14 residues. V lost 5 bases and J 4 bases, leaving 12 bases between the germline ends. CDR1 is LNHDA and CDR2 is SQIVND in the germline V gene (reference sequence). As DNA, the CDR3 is TGTGCCAGTAGTCTCGGACGGCTTAATCAGCCCCAGCATTTT. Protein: CASSLGRLNQPQHF.

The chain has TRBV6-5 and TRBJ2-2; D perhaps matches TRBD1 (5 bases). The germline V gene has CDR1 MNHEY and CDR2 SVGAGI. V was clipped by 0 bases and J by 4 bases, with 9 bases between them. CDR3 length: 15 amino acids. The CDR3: CASSYSRTPTGELFF. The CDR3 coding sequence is TGTGCCAGCAGTTACTCGAGGACACCCACCGGGGAGCTGTTTTTT.

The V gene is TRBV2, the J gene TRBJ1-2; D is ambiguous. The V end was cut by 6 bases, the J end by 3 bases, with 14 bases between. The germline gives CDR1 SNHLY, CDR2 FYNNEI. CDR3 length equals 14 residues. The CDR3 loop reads CASSPRARDYGYTF. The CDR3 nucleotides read TGTGCCAGCAGCCCCAGAGCTAGGGACTATGGCTACACCTTC.

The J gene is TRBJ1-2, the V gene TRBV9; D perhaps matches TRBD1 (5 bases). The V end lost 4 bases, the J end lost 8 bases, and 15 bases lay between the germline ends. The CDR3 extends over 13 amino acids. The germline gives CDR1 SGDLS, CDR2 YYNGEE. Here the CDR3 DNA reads TGTGCCAGCAGCCAACCCGGGGCTCGGGGCTACACCTTC. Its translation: CASSQPGARGYTF.

CDR3 nucleotide sequence: TGTGCTAGTGGTTTCATACCCTCGACTAGCAGATCTAGCACAGATACGCAGTATTTT. Amino acid sequence: CASGFIPSTSRSSTDTQYF. This sequence joins TRBV12-5 and TRBJ2-3; 7 nucleotides align to TRBD2. There are 19 residues in the CDR3. Germline V gene lookup returns CDR1 LGHNT and CDR2 FRNRAP. V shed 3 bases and J 0 bases; nucleotides not matched to a gene: 15.

CDR3 region: CASSLVLAGAGELFF. The CDR3 coding sequence is TGTGCCAGCAGCTTAGTTCTAGCGGGAGCCGGGGAGCTGTTTTTT. The chain joins TRBV11-3 to TRBJ2-2, with TRBD2 identical over 10 bases. The germline gives CDR1 SGHNT, CDR2 YENEEA. The CDR3 is made up of 15 amino acids. V lost 1 base, J lost 6 bases, and 2 bases stayed unmatched.

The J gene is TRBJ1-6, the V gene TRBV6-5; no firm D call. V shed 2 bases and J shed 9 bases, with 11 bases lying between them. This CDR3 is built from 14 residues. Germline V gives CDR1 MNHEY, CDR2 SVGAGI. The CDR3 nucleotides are TGTGCCAGCAGTTACGCCGAAGGAGGTTCACCCCTCCACTTT. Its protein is CASSYAEGGSPLHF.

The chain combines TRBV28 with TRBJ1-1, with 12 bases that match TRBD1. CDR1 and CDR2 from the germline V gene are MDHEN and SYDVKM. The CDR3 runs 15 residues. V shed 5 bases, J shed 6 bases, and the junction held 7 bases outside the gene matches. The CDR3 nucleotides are TGTGCCAGCAGTCGTGGGGACAGGGGGCTGGCTGAAGCTTTCTTT. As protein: CASSRGDRGLAEAFF.

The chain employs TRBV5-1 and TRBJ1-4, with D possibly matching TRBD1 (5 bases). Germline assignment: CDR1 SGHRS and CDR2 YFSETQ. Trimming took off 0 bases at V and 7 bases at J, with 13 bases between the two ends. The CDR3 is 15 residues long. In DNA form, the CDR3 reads TGCGCCAGCAGCTTGGTTCAGGGAAGGGGTGAAAAACTGTTTTTT. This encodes CASSLVQGRGEKLFF.

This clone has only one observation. The CDR3: CASSPNRNEKLFF. The CDR3 DNA follows: TGTGCCAGCAGCCCCAACAGGAATGAAAAACTGTTTTTT. This rearrangement joins TRBV7-8 to TRBJ1-4, with D possibly being TRBD1 (5 bases). Germline V gives CDR1 SGHVS, CDR2 FQNEAQ. The CDR3 is made up of 13 amino acids. The V end was cut by 5 bases, the J end by 5 bases, with 9 bases between.